This TCR beta chain derives from a study of T cells after yellow fever vaccination. This CDR3 contains 14 residues. Germline lookup yields CDR1 LNHDA and CDR2 SQIVND (reference sequence). J lost 3 bases, V lost 6 bases, and 7 bases had no gene match. In its sample, this clonotype was seen a few times. As TCR cDNA was made by 5'RACE template switching, a universal primer site and UMIs were added. MiXCR, run by TCRdb on the 5' RACE reads, gives a single entry per CDR3 protein. The repertoire includes over 100,000 distinct CDR3 sequences, 8.4% of them detected once, and about 25% sits in the top ten. The specimen was CD8+ T cells sorted from PBMCs, collected 45 days after the yellow fever booster vaccination. V and J are TRBV19 and TRBJ2-7, with TRBD2 matching 8 bases. The TCR sequence derives from a man aged 30 to 45 who received the YFV17D yellow fever vaccine. The DNA for the CDR3 is TGTGCCAGTAGCCCAGCGGGAGTCGGCTACGAGCAGTACTTC. It specifies CASSPAGVGYEQYF.